The present entry profiles one TCR beta chain with its context. The antigen is undetermined. Trimming shortened V by 0 bases and J by 0 bases, and 6 bases separated the two germline ends. The germline gives CDR1 SGHRS, CDR2 YFSETQ. This CDR3 contains 15 residues. The data derive from a study of cytomegalovirus exposure and HLA in healthy donors. Points from the study as a whole: In vitro checks showed that a few CMV-associated chains really do target CMV antigens. The study labeled about 160 TCR beta chains cytomegalovirus-associated.

Profiled with immunoSEQ multiplex PCR; TCRdb holds only in-frame clones, not every one. The sample yields about 71,000 clones, approximately 94% seen once. Donors were drawn from the approximately 120-subject validation cohort, separate from the roughly 670-subject first cohort. The source is a man between 18 and 29 years old in good health and CMV-seropositive. Input material: PBMCs. This sequence joins TRBV5-1 and TRBJ2-2, with D perhaps TRBD1 (5 bases). CDR3 nucleotide sequence: TGCGCCAGCAGCTTGGGGACAACGAACACCGGGGAGCTGTTTTTT. The encoded protein is CASSLGTTNTGELFF. Full variable domain (missing parts from reference TRBV5-1 and TRBJ2-2): KAGVTQTPRYLIKTRGQQVTLSCSPISGHRSVSWYQQTPGQGLQFLFEYFSETQRNKGNFPGRFSGRQFSNSRSEMNVSTLELGDSALYLCASSLGTTNTGELFFGEGSRLTVL.